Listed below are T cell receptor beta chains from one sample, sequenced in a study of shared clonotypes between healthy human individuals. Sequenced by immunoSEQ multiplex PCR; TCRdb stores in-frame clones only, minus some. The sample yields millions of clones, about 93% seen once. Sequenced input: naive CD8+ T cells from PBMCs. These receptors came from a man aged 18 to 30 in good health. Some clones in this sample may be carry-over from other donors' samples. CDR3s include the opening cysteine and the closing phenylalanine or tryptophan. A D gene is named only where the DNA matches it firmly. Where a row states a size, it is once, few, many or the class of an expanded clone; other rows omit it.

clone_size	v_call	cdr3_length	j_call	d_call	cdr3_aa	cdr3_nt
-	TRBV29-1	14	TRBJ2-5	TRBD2	CSGGEGTNQETQYF	TGCAGCGGAGGGGAGGGTACCAACCAAGAGACCCAGTACTTC
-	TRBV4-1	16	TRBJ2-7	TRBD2	CASSQGSGGISYEQYF	TGCGCCAGCAGCCAAGGATCGGGGGGTATCTCCTACGAGCAGTACTTC
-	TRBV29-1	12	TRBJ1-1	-	CSVEPMSTEAFF	TGCAGCGTTGAACCCATGAGCACTGAAGCTTTCTTT
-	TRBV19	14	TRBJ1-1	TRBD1	CASTPRDSNTEAFF	TGTGCCAGTACTCCGCGGGACAGCAACACTGAAGCTTTCTTT
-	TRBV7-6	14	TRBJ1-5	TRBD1	CASSSRQGDQPQHF	TGTGCCAGCAGCTCCCGACAGGGCGATCAGCCCCAGCATTTT
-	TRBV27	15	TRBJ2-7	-	CASSERQPSSYEQYF	TGTGCCAGCAGTGAACGACAGCCGAGCTCCTACGAGCAGTACTTC
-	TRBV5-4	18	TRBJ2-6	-	CASSPLGTGATGANVLTF	TGTGCCAGCAGCCCCCTCGGGACGGGGGCGACTGGGGCCAACGTCCTGACTTTC
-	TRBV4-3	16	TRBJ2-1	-	CASSQDSPWAYNEQFF	TGCGCCAGCAGCCAAGACTCTCCCTGGGCCTACAATGAGCAGTTCTTC
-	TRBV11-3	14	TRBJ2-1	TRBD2	CASSTGTSYNEQFF	TGTGCCAGCAGCACAGGGACTAGCTACAATGAGCAGTTCTTC
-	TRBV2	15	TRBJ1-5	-	CASKTGSLGNQPQHF	TGTGCCAGCAAAACAGGTAGCCTGGGCAATCAGCCCCAGCATTTT
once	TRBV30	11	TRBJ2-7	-	CAWKRQFEQYF	TGTGCCTGGAAAAGACAGTTCGAGCAGTACTTC
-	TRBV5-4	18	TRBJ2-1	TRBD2	CASGRVGLAGDLYNEQFF	TGTGCCAGCGGGCGGGTGGGGCTAGCGGGGGATCTTTACAATGAGCAGTTCTTC
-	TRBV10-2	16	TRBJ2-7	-	CASSAVWEEGHDEQYF	TGCGCCAGCAGTGCCGTATGGGAGGAGGGTCATGACGAGCAGTACTTC
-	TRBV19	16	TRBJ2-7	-	CASSINLRRQYNEQYF	TGTGCCAGTAGTATAAATCTTAGGCGGCAGTACAACGAGCAGTACTTC
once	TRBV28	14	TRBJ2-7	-	CASRPPGLPYEQYF	TGTGCCAGCAGACCTCCTGGACTACCCTACGAGCAGTACTTC
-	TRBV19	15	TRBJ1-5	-	CASSMEDRPNQPQHF	TGTGCCAGTAGTATGGAGGACAGACCCAATCAGCCCCAGCATTTT
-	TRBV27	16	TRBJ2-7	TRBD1	CASSFSTGTGTNEQYF	TGTGCCAGCAGTTTTTCGACCGGGACAGGGACGAATGAGCAGTACTTC
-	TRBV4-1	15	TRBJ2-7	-	CASSQVGTQGNEQYF	TGCGCCAGCAGCCAAGTAGGGACACAGGGTAACGAGCAGTACTTC
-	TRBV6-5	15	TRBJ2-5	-	CASSYTLDSQETQYF	TGTGCCAGCAGTTACACCTTAGACAGTCAAGAGACCCAGTACTTC
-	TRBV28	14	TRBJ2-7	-	CASSYDRRTYEQYF	TGTGCCAGCAGTTATGATAGGCGTACCTACGAGCAGTACTTC